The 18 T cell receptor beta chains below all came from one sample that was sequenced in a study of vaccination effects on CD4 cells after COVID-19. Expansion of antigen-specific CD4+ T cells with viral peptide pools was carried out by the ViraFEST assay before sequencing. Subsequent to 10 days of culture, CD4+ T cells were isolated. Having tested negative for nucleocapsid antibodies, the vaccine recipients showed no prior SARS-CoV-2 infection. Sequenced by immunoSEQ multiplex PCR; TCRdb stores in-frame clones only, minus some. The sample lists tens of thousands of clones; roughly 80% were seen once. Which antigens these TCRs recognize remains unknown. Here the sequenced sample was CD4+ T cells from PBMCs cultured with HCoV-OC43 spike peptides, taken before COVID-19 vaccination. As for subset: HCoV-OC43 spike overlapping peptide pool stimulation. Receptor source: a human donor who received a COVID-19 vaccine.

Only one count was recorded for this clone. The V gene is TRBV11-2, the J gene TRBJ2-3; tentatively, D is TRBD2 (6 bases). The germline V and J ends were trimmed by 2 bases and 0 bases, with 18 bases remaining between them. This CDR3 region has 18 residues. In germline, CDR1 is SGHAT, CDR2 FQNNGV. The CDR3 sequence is CASSLKALGRPSTDTQYF. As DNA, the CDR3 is TGTGCCAGCAGCTTAAAGGCGTTGGGGAGGCCTAGCACAGATACGCAGTATTTT.

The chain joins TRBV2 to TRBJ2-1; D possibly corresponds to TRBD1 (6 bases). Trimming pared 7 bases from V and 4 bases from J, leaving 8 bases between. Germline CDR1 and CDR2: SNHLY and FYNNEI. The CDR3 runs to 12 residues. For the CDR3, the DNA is TGTGCCAGCAACAGGGAATACAATGAGCAGTTCTTC. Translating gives CASNREYNEQFF.

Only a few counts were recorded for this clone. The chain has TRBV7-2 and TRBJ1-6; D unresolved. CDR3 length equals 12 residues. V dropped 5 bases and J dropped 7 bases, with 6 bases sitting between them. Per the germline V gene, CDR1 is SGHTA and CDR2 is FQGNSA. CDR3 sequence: CASSHQNSPLHF. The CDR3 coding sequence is TGTGCCAGCAGCCATCAGAATTCACCCCTCCACTTT.

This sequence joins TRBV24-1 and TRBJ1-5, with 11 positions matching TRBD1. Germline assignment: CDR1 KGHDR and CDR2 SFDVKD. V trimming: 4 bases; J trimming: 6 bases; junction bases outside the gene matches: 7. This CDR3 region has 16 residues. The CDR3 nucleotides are TGTGCCACCAGTGAGTCCGGGACAGGGGGATCTCAGCCCCAGCATTTT. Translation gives CATSESGTGGSQPQHF.

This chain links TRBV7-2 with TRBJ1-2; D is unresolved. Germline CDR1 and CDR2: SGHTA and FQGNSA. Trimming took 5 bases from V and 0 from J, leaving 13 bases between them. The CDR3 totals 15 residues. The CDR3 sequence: CASSPQRAANYGYTF. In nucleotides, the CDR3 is TGTGCCAGCAGCCCCCAGCGGGCGGCTAACTATGGCTACACCTTC.

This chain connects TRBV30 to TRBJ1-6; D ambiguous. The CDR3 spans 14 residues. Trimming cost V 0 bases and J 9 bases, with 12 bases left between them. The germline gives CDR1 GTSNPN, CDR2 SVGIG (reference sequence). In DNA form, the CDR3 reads TGTGCCTGGAGTGTAGAAGGATACAGTTCACCCCTCCACTTT. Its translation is CAWSVEGYSSPLHF.

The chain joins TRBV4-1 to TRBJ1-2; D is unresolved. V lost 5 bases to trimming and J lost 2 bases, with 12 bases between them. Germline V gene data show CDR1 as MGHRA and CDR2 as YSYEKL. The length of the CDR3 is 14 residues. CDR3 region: CASSWSTSNYGYTF. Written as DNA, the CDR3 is TGCGCCAGCAGCTGGTCGACTTCGAACTATGGCTACACCTTC.

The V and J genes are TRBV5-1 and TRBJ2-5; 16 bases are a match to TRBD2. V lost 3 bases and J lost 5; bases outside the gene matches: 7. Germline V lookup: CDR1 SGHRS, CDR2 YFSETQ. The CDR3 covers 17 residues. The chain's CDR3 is CASSSGTSGGVTETQYF. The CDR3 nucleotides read TGCGCCAGCAGCTCCGGGACTAGCGGGGGGGTTACGGAGACCCAGTACTTC. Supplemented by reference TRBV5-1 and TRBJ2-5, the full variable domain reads KAGVTQTPRYLIKTRGQQVTLSCSPISGHRSVSWYQQTPGQGLQFLFEYFSETQRNKGNFPGRFSGRQFSNSRSEMNVSTLELGDSALYLCASSSGTSGGVTETQYFGPGTRLLVL.

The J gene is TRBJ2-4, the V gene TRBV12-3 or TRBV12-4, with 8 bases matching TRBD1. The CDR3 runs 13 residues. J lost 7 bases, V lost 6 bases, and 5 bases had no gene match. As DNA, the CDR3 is TGTGCCAGCAGCCTCCGGGACAGGAACATTCAGTACTTC. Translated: CASSLRDRNIQYF.

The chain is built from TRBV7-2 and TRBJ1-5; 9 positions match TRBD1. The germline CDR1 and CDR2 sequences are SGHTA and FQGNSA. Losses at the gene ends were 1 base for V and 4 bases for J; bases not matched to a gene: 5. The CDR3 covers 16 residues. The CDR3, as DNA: TGTGCCAGCAGCTTAGGAACAGGGGGCCCTAATCAGCCCCAGCATTTT. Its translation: CASSLGTGGPNQPQHF.

The CDR3 sequence is CASSAEDLSYSPLHF. In DNA form, the CDR3 reads TGTGCCAGCAGTGCGGAAGACCTTTCCTATTCACCCCTCCACTTT. The V call is TRBV2, the J call TRBJ1-6; D ambiguous. Trimming pared 4 bases from V and 8 bases from J, leaving 15 bases between. The CDR3 covers 15 residues. Per the germline V gene, CDR1 is SNHLY and CDR2 is FYNNEI. The full variable domain, in which reference TRBV2 and TRBJ1-6 provide the parts outside the CDR3, is EPEVTQTPSHQVTQMGQEVILRCVPISNHLYFYWYRQILGQKVEFLVSFYNNEISEKSEIFDDQFSVERPDGSNFTLKIRSTKLEDSAMYFCASSAEDLSYSPLHFGNGTRLTVT.

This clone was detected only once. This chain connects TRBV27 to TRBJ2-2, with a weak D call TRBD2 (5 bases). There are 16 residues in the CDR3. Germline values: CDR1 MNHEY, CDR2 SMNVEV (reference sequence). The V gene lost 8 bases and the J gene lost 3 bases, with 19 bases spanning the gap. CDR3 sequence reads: CASGNRETIHTGELFF. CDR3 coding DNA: TGTGCCAGCGGAAACCGGGAAACCATACACACCGGGGAGCTGTTTTTT.

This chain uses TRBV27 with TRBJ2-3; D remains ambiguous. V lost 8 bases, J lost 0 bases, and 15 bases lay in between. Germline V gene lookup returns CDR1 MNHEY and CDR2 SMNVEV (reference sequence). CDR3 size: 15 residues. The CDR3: CASGPRHPSTDTQYF. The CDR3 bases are TGTGCCAGCGGACCTCGACACCCGAGCACAGATACGCAGTATTTT.

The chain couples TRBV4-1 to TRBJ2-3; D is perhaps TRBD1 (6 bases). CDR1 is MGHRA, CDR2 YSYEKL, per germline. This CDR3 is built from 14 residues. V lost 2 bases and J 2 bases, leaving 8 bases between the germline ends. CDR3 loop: CASSQQGYTDTQYF. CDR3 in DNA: TGCGCCAGCAGCCAACAGGGGTACACAGATACGCAGTATTTT.

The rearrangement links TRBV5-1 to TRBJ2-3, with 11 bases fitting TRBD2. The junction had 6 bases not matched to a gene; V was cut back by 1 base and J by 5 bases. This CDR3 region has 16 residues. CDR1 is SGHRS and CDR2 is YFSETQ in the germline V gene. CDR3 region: CASSLRLAGGKDTQYF. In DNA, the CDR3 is TGCGCCAGCAGCTTGCGGCTAGCGGGGGGAAAAGATACGCAGTATTTT.

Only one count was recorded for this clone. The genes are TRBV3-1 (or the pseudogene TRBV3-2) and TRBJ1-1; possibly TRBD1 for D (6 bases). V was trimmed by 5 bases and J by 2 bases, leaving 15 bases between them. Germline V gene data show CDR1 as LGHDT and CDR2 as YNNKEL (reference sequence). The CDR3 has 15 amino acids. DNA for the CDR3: TGTGCCAGCAGCATCAGGGGTGAGGGAAACACTGAAGCTTTCTTT. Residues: CASSIRGEGNTEAFF.

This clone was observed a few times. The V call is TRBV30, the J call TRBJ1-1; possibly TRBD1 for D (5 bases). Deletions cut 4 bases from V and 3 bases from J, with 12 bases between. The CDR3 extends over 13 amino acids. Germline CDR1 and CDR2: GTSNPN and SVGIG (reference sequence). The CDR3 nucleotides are TGTGCCTGGAATAGGGGCCTTGACACTGAAGCTTTCTTT. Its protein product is CAWNRGLDTEAFF.

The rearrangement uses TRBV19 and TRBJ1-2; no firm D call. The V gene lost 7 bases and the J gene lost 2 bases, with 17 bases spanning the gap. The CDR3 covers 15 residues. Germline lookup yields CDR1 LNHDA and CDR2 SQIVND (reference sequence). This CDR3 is CASTLGVVGNYGYTF. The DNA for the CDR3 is TGTGCCAGTACCCTCGGGGTAGTGGGGAACTATGGCTACACCTTC.